The sequence of this TCR beta chain was determined in a study of T cells after yellow fever vaccination (dated by TCRdb to about 2019). As for the study more broadly: Libraries from fractions with low cell numbers were prepared with the SMART-Seq v4 Ultra Low Input RNA kit. Blood was drawn at multiple timepoints before and after primary and secondary immunization, with bulk PBMC replicates and cell subsets isolated. The cohort comprised two healthy male donors, one aged 18 to 30 and one aged 30 to 40 years. To follow T-cell clones before and after both primary and booster YFV17D yellow fever vaccination, bulk TCR alpha and beta repertoires underwent longitudinal sequencing. The investigation overall reported the following: The secondary T-cell response was found to be weaker but faster than the primary response, with a peak reached on day 5 rather than on day 15. Because abundant contaminating clonotypes from the bulk population could be contained in FACS-sorted repertoires, computational filtering was required. Because the study included only a couple of donors, the extent to which the findings can be generalized is limited. A small fraction of clonotypes showed up in both the CD4 and CD8 compartments, probably as a result of convergent recombination. After the booster, most of the clones that had expanded following primary vaccination were detected again (approximately 95% of CD4 and roughly 88% of CD8), which suggests that memory was broadly maintained.

What the treatment or condition label conveys for this sample: live attenuated yellow fever vaccine strain. At each blood-draw timepoint, two biological replicates of bulk PBMCs were collected. PBMCs were isolated from peripheral blood using a standard Ficoll-Paque protocol. TriZol was used to extract RNA from bulk PBMCs, CD4 and CD8 fractions, and dextramer-positive and dextramer-negative fractions. This clonotype was observed a handful of times. Its antigen has not been determined. It has no much larger one-base neighbor in the sample; base qualities were not kept. Synthesis of TCR cDNA relied on 5'RACE template switching, a step that introduced a universal primer site along with unique molecular identifiers. Priming for cDNA synthesis came from both the TCR alpha and TCR beta constant segments. Two PCR steps were used to amplify libraries, with sample barcodes and sequencing adapters being added in the second step. Libraries were sequenced on Illumina HiSeq 2500 (2x100 bp) or NovaSeq (2x150 bp). The authors' analysis ran thus. MIGEC handled demultiplexing of reads and collapsing into UMI consensus sequences, while MiXCR performed V(D)J alignment. Vaccine-responding clonotypes were defined with edgeR using replicate PBMC samples, requiring FDR below 0.01 and a log2 fold change above 5 up to day 15. Each bulk clonotype received a CD4 or CD8 identity based on whether the sequenced CD4 or CD8 repertoire contained that clonotype at higher abundance. The raw public data were reprocessed by TCRdb itself: fastp quality trimming at Q25, MiXCR clonotype calling, in-frame beta chains only. Duplicate CDR3 protein sequences are folded into a single record with the most common DNA and genes. None of the V and J calls come from the authors' own analysis; TCRdb made them. The sample has approximately 350,000 distinct CDR3 sequences on record, under 14% of them singletons. Of the sample, 18% falls within the top ten clones.

V and J are trimmed by 7 bases and 5 bases, and the gene matches miss 5 bases of the junction. Counted from cysteine to phenylalanine, this CDR3 has 13 amino acids. Left in the record is the CDR3 DNA by itself, 39 bases read in frame from the first base. The chain is made from TRBV12-3 or TRBV12-4 and TRBJ1-1, and 9 bases in between align with TRBD1. This receptor was identified in a man aged 18 to 35 who received the YFV17D yellow fever vaccine. This specimen consisted of PBMCs, obtained on the day of the first yellow fever vaccination. CDR3 loop: CASMNRGRTEAFF. DNA sequence: TGTGCCAGCATGAACAGGGGGCGGACTGAAGCTTTCTTT.